This TCR beta chain is from a study of STAT5B mutations in CD4+ large granular lymphocyte leukemia. Study-level background: CD8+ depletion followed by anti-CD4 microbead selection was applied to cryopreserved cells.

CDR1 MDHEN and CDR2 SYDVKM come from the germline V gene. The CDR3 consists of 16 residues. V lost 5 bases, J lost 6 bases, and 14 bases stayed unmatched. Libraries were prepared by immunoSEQ multiplex PCR; TCRdb keeps only in-frame clonotypes and omits some of them. The data hold 9,800 or so clones, with approximately 80% observed a single time. Whole-study results and caveats: No patients shared main leukemic clonotypes, though about 25% appeared at low frequency elsewhere.

Turning to this clone: The antigen is unknown.

The chain combines TRBV28 with TRBJ1-2; 8 nucleotides match TRBD1. Sequenced: PBMCs. The sequence came from a man in his 60s with CD4+ T-cell large granular lymphocyte leukemia. The DNA of the CDR3 is TGTGCCAGCAGTGCCCGGACAGGGCGAAAGCTAAATGGCTACACCTTC. Translation: CASSARTGRKLNGYTF.